A single sample gave rise to the 22 T cell receptor beta chains below, sequenced in a study of technical replicates of blood from several donors. Repertoires were generated with immunoSEQ multiplex PCR, while TCRdb's copy carries only in-frame clones and drops some. In the table there are 70,000 or so clones, over 75% of which are singletons. The sequenced material came from PBMCs. The receptor source for this set is a human donor in good health. Some clones in this sample may be carry-over from other donors' samples.

This chain connects TRBV4-1 to TRBJ2-1, with 9 bases identical to TRBD1. Germline CDR1 reads MGHRA; CDR2 reads YSYEKL. The J segment lost 3 bases and the V segment lost 5 bases, leaving 8 bases of the junction unmatched. CDR3 length: 16 residues. The DNA of the CDR3 is TGCGCCAGCAGCGAACAGGGGGCTTCCGTCTACAATGAGCAGTTCTTC. It translates to CASSEQGASVYNEQFF.

The genes are TRBV28 and TRBJ2-7; D might be TRBD1 (6 bases). Germline lookup yields CDR1 MDHEN and CDR2 SYDVKM. The CDR3 covers 16 residues. The V end lost 5 bases, the J end lost 4 bases, and 21 bases lay between the germline ends. The CDR3 loop is CASSPLITTGRYEQYF. The CDR3 DNA reads as TGTGCCAGCAGTCCCCTTATTACGACAGGCAGGTACGAGCAGTACTTC. Combining the CDR3 with reference TRBV28 and TRBJ2-7 gives the whole variable domain DVKVTQSSRYLVKRTGEKVFLECVQDMDHENMFWYRQDPGLGLRLIYFSYDVKMKEKGDIPEGYSVSREKKERFSLILESASTNQTSMYLCASSPLITTGRYEQYFGPGTRLTVT.

The chain is built from TRBV4-3 and TRBJ2-7; the D gene is possibly TRBD2 (5 bases). This CDR3 region has 14 residues. Trimming stripped 3 bases from V and 6 bases from J, with 15 bases between. The germline V gene encodes CDR1 LGHNA and CDR2 YSLEER. The CDR3 sequence: CASSHGLEVGEQYF. In DNA, the CDR3 is TGCGCCAGCAGCCACGGACTGGAGGTTGGCGAGCAGTACTTC.

J is TRBJ2-3 and V is TRBV11-2, with D maybe TRBD2 (5 bases). This CDR3 region has 15 residues. Per the germline V gene, CDR1 is SGHAT and CDR2 is FQNNGV. V was trimmed by 0 bases and J by 2 bases, leaving 9 bases between them. The CDR3 region has the DNA TGTGCCAGCAGCTTAGATGAGGGAATCACAGATACGCAGTATTTT. It yields the protein CASSLDEGITDTQYF.

The genes are TRBV7-2 and TRBJ1-1, with no clear D. CDR3 length: 15 amino acids. V shed 5 bases and J shed 1 base, with 14 bases lying between them. CDR1 is SGHTA and CDR2 is FQGNSA in the germline V gene. CDR3 in amino acids: CASSARPDWNTEAFF. The CDR3 DNA is TGTGCCAGCAGCGCCCGCCCTGACTGGAACACTGAAGCTTTCTTT. The full variable domain, in which reference TRBV7-2 and TRBJ1-1 provide the parts outside the CDR3, is GAGVSQSPSNKVTEKGKDVELRCDPISGHTALYWYRQSLGQGLEFLIYFQGNSAPDKSGLPSDRFSAERTGGSVSTLTIQRTQQEDSAVYLCASSARPDWNTEAFFGQGTRLTVV.

This chain joins TRBV29-1 and TRBJ1-1; possible D gene TRBD1, 5 bases. CDR1 SQVTM and CDR2 ANQGSEA come from the germline V gene. The CDR3 has 13 residues. Trimming took 5 bases from V and 1 from J, leaving 11 bases between them. The DNA of the CDR3 is TGCAGCGTTCGTGAGACAGCGAACACTGAAGCTTTCTTT. Translation: CSVRETANTEAFF.

J is TRBJ1-6 and V is TRBV4-2, with 8 bases aligning to TRBD1. The CDR3 is made up of 18 amino acids. Losses at the gene ends were 0 bases for V and 1 base for J; bases not matched to a gene: 5. CDR1 is LGHNA, CDR2 YNFKEQ, per germline. The DNA for the CDR3 is TGTGCCAGCAGCCAAGAAGTCAGGGGGCGGTCCTATAATTCACCCCTCCACTTT. It codes for CASSQEVRGRSYNSPLHF.

The chain carries TRBV13 and TRBJ2-1; 10 nucleotides align to TRBD2. The CDR3 runs 18 residues. Trimming removed 4 bases from V and 0 bases from J; junction bases left unmatched: 9. Per the germline V gene, CDR1 is PRHDT and CDR2 is FYEKMQ (reference sequence). The CDR3 bases are TGTGCCAGCAGCTCCCTCACTAGCGGGAAAAGCTCCTACAATGAGCAGTTCTTC. Its protein is CASSSLTSGKSSYNEQFF.

The V call is TRBV4-3, the J call TRBJ2-7; 7 nucleotides match TRBD1. Germline CDR1 LGHNA, CDR2 YSLEER. CDR3 length: 14 amino acids. V lost 2 bases and J lost 6; bases outside the gene matches: 7. The CDR3 nucleotides read TGCGCCAGCAGCCAAAACCCTAGACAGGGCGAGCAGTACTTC. Translated: CASSQNPRQGEQYF.

This clone was recorded only once. V gene TRBV7-9 combines with J gene TRBJ2-7, with TRBD1 as a possible D gene (5 bases). Germline V gene lookup returns CDR1 SEHNR and CDR2 FQNEAQ (reference sequence). The CDR3 loop spans 13 amino acids. Deletions cut 5 bases from V and 2 bases from J, with 10 bases between. This CDR3 is CASSEQATYEQYF. The CDR3 DNA reads as TGTGCCAGCAGCGAACAGGCTACCTACGAGCAGTACTTC. The whole variable domain, filled in from reference TRBV7-9 and TRBJ2-7, reads DTGVSQNPRHKITKRGQNVTFRCDPISEHNRLYWYRQTLGQGPEFLTYFQNEAQLEKSRLLSDRFSAERPKGSFSTLEIQRTEQGDSAMYLCASSEQATYEQYFGPGTRLTVT.

CDR3 region: CASVPGTGVYNEQFF. The CDR3 DNA reads as TGTGCCAGCGTACCCGGGACAGGGGTGTACAATGAGCAGTTCTTC. The rearrangement links TRBV6-1 to TRBJ2-1; 10 bases agree with TRBD1. The CDR3 has 15 amino acids. V shed 8 bases, J shed 4 bases, and the junction held 8 bases outside the gene matches. Germline V lookup: CDR1 MNHNS, CDR2 SASEGT.

The chain recombines TRBV10-3 with TRBJ2-3, with D tentatively TRBD2 (6 bases). The CDR3 totals 13 residues. The germline V and J ends were trimmed by 10 bases and 2 bases, with 13 bases remaining between them. CDR1 is ENHRY, CDR2 SYGVKD, per germline. The CDR3: CATSAGTTDTQYF. Here the CDR3 DNA reads TGTGCCACTTCAGCGGGTACCACAGATACGCAGTATTTT.

The chain has TRBV6-5 and TRBJ2-5; TRBD2 matches 11 bases. CDR3 length equals 16 residues. Unmatched junction bases numbered 10, after V lost 4 bases and J lost 6 bases. Germline loops: CDR1 MNHEY, CDR2 SVGAGI. The CDR3 reads CASSLTSGVGPQTQYF. The CDR3 region has the DNA TGTGCCAGCAGTTTGACTAGCGGGGTGGGGCCGCAGACCCAGTACTTC.

The chain carries TRBV7-9 and TRBJ1-3; D gene ambiguous. V lost 5 bases and J 0 bases, leaving 8 bases between the germline ends. This CDR3 contains 14 residues. The germline CDR1 and CDR2 sequences are SEHNR and FQNEAQ (reference sequence). The CDR3 sequence: CASSDLSSGNTIYF. The DNA for the CDR3 is TGTGCCAGCAGCGATTTGAGCTCTGGAAACACCATATATTTT.

This sequence joins TRBV4-3 and TRBJ2-7; tentatively, D is TRBD1 (6 bases). The V gene lost 1 base and the J gene lost 3 bases, with 7 bases spanning the gap. CDR3 length: 13 residues. Germline CDR1 LGHNA, CDR2 YSLEER. The CDR3 DNA follows: TGCGCCAGCAGCCAAGCCAGGGGCTACGAGCAGTACTTC. Its translation is CASSQARGYEQYF.

The CDR3 DNA is TGTGCCACTACGCAGGGGTTAAGGGGATTTCAGCCCCAGCATTTT. It encodes CATTQGLRGFQPQHF. This chain links TRBV19 with TRBJ1-5; D perhaps matches TRBD1 (6 bases). This CDR3 has 15 residues. CDR1 and CDR2 from the germline V gene are LNHDA and SQIVND (reference sequence). V lost 10 bases and J 6 bases, leaving 22 bases between the germline ends.

This clone appeared a single time. The chain links TRBV6-6 to TRBJ1-1; a possible D gene is TRBD1 (5 bases). This CDR3 region has 14 residues. V lost 5 bases and J lost 0, with 10 bases in between. Germline V gene sequence: CDR1 MNHNY, CDR2 SVGAGI (reference sequence). The CDR3 bases are TGTGCCAGCAGTGCCAGGGTAGTGAACACTGAAGCTTTCTTT. Its translation: CASSARVVNTEAFF.

The CDR3 DNA reads as TGTGCCAGCAGTAGAACAGGGGGCGACTATGGCTACACCTTC. Protein product: CASSRTGGDYGYTF. The V call is TRBV27, the J call TRBJ1-2; the match to TRBD1 covers 9 bases. The ends lost 5 bases at V and 3 bases at J; junction bases unmatched: 4. The CDR3 loop spans 14 amino acids. Germline values: CDR1 MNHEY, CDR2 SMNVEV (reference sequence).

The rearrangement joins TRBV9 to TRBJ1-2; D not resolved. Per the germline V gene, CDR1 is SGDLS and CDR2 is YYNGEE. Trimming left V 1 base short and J 3 bases short, with 7 bases between. CDR3 length: 13 amino acids. The CDR3 bases are TGTGCCAGCAGCGTATACTTGGACTATGGCTACACCTTC. Protein: CASSVYLDYGYTF.

The chain is built from TRBV5-6 and TRBJ2-7; 9 bases fit TRBD2. V was clipped by 1 base and J by 5 bases; unmatched bases: 7. The CDR3 runs to 15 residues. Germline V lookup: CDR1 SGHDT, CDR2 YYEEEE. The CDR3 DNA reads as TGTGCCAGCAGCTTGATTGGCGGGGGGGCCGACGAGCAGTACTTC. This sequence encodes CASSLIGGGADEQYF.

V usage is TRBV5-1 and J usage is TRBJ1-4, with TRBD1 matching over 7 bases. Germline values: CDR1 SGHRS, CDR2 YFSETQ. V lost 0 bases and J lost 0; bases outside the gene matches: 2. The CDR3 is 16 residues long. This chain's CDR3 is CASSLGDSATNEKLFF. CDR3 sequence (DNA): TGCGCCAGCAGCTTGGGGGACAGTGCAACTAATGAAAAACTGTTTTTT.

This chain uses TRBV6-5 with TRBJ2-5; perhaps TRBD1 as D (5 bases). TRBJ2-7 matches the DNA end more closely, so the J call is doubtful. The CDR3 length is 15 residues. In germline, CDR1 is MNHEY, CDR2 SVGAGI. The CDR3 here is CASSYSTEPSYEQYF. The CDR3 coding sequence is TGTGCCAGCAGTTACTCGACAGAGCCCTCCTACGAGCAGTACTTC.